A selection of T cell receptor beta chains follows, all from one sample in a study of CXCR3-negative and CXCR3-positive naive CD8 T cells. Reanalyzing the 5' RACE reads, TCRdb keeps one entry per CDR3 protein, without DNA. The table lists thousands of distinct CDR3 sequences. Sample: naive CXCR3+ CD8+ T cells from blood. The receptors derive from a human donor in good health. Some clones in this sample may be carry-over from other donors' samples. CDR3s include the opening cysteine and the closing phenylalanine or tryptophan. Each record gives: CDR3 length, clone size, J gene, V gene, CDR3 protein. Clone size is shown for a subset of rows, as once, few, many or a class of expanded clone.

>13|NA|TRBJ2-7|TRBV5-1
CASTGDPEHEQYF
>14|NA|TRBJ2-3|TRBV29-1
CSVAVSGRTDTQYF
>12|NA|TRBJ2-2|TRBV29-1
CSVGGGTGELFF
>15|medium-sized|TRBJ2-1|TRBV12-3/TRBV12-4
CASSLVGDSYNEQFF
>14|NA|TRBJ2-1|TRBV6-2/TRBV6-3
CATRQIGSYNEQFF
>15|NA|TRBJ2-7|TRBV29-1
CSVVGADTRFYEQYF
>15|NA|TRBJ2-1|TRBV15
CATSRDPSGYNEQFF
>12|medium-sized|TRBJ2-1|TRBV29-1
CSVEARIQEQFF
>15|medium-sized|TRBJ1-1|TRBV7-2
CASSSLGAGGTEAFF
>14|medium-sized|TRBJ2-7|TRBV7-9
CASSSARRAYEQYF
>12|NA|TRBJ1-1|TRBV4-1
CASSTRLEEAFF
>18|medium-sized|TRBJ2-3|TRBV4-1
CASSGGGSGLSSTDTQYF
>13|NA|TRBJ2-1|TRBV29-1
CSVEEPSYNEQFF
>15|medium-sized|TRBJ1-1|TRBV12-3/TRBV12-4
CASSYPGTGVPEAFF
>16|medium-sized|TRBJ2-4|TRBV4-2
CASSQDSGTGGNIQYF
>17|NA|TRBJ2-2|TRBV10-3
CAISHTGAQRDTGELFF
>14|medium-sized|TRBJ2-3|TRBV21-1
CASSKEKGTDTQYF
>16|medium-sized|TRBJ2-7|TRBV6-6
CASSYFTGQGTYEQYF
>16|medium-sized|TRBJ2-7|TRBV29-1
CSVTLLRTGNPYEQYF
>19|medium-sized|TRBJ2-3|TRBV7-6
CASSLAGRWASGKPDTQYF
>14|NA|TRBJ1-1|TRBV19
CASSIPGMNTEAFF
>15|medium-sized|TRBJ1-1|TRBV7-9
CASSFMGGPNTEAFF
>16|NA|TRBJ2-7|TRBV15
CATSRVPGPPAYEQYF
>16|NA|TRBJ2-5|TRBV20-1
CSANPHRGRALETQYF
>17|NA|TRBJ1-1|TRBV5-1
CASSLDPGAKMNTEAFF
>15|NA|TRBJ2-7|TRBV28
CASSGVRGWGVEQYF
>12|NA|TRBJ2-5|TRBV28
CASMDGQETQYF
>17|medium-sized|TRBJ1-2|TRBV12-3/TRBV12-4
CASSPGGSLEANYGYTF
>20|NA|TRBJ2-2|TRBV10-1
CASSESVYRADSVDTWELFF
>15|medium-sized|TRBJ2-2|TRBV27
CASSLGLSNTGELFF
>11|NA|TRBJ2-5|TRBV20-1
CSARKRETQYF
>12|NA|TRBJ2-1|TRBV19
CATGSSYNEQFF
>15|NA|TRBJ1-2|TRBV4-1
CASSQPGTGVYGYTF
>15|NA|TRBJ1-5|TRBV12-3/TRBV12-4
CASSLGDKANQPQHF
>15|NA|TRBJ2-2|TRBV23-1
CASSPGQKNTGELFF
>16|NA|TRBJ2-1|TRBV29-1
CSVESTSGRFLNEQFF
>15|NA|TRBJ2-7|TRBV7-9
CASRRGLAGEFEQYF
>14|medium-sized|TRBJ2-1|TRBV18
CASSREGTYNEQFF
>16|NA|TRBJ2-3|TRBV29-1
CSVAARGQGLLDTQYF